The following is a T cell receptor (beta chain) sequence with its context. Its matching antigen is unknown. V lost 5 bases and J 3 bases, leaving 11 bases between the germline ends. The CDR3 totals 13 residues. The V gene's germline CDR1 is GTSNPN and CDR2 SVGIG (reference sequence). The data were obtained in a study of vaccination effects on CD4 cells after COVID-19. Study as a whole: The ViraFEST assay expanded antigen-specific CD4+ T cells with viral peptide pools before sequencing. Median timing of post-vaccine samples was 72 days after the second dose. Points from the study as a whole: In vaccinees who were healthy, merely 1 out of 255 vaccine-induced clones cross-reacted with common cold coronaviruses.

TCRdb keeps only in-frame clones here, not all; method: immunoSEQ multiplex PCR. The sample carries 7,500 to 10,000 clones, around four fifths recorded once. CD4+ T cell isolation took place after approximately 11 days of culture. The cohort was immunized with two doses of either the BNT162b2 or mRNA-1273 vaccine. At days 3 and 7, half of the medium was exchanged for IL-2 medium. The rearrangement links TRBV30 to TRBJ1-3; no clear D. This sequence originates from a human donor who received a COVID-19 vaccine. The material was CD4+ T cells from PBMCs cultured without peptide, obtained after COVID-19 vaccination. The CDR3: CAWGPSNGNTIYF. As DNA, the CDR3 is TGTGCCTGGGGCCCCAGTAATGGAAACACCATATATTTT.